These 21 T cell receptor beta chains were sequenced from one sample in a study of vaccination effects on CD4 cells after COVID-19. Viral peptide pools were used in the ViraFEST assay to expand antigen-specific CD4+ T cells, and sequencing came afterward. Cells that had been cultured for nine to eleven days were the source of isolated CD4+ T cells. Having tested negative for nucleocapsid antibodies, the vaccine recipients showed no prior SARS-CoV-2 infection. These receptors have no identified antigens. Profiling relied on immunoSEQ multiplex PCR, and the TCRdb table lists in-frame clones only, not all of them. The repertoire consists of around 79,000 clones, with about 78% occurring once and the leading ten covering approximately 10%. The sample consisted of CD4+ T cells from PBMCs cultured with SARS-CoV-2 spike peptides, taken before COVID-19 vaccination. Source of these receptors: a human donor who received a COVID-19 vaccine.

This clone was seen once. The chain combines TRBV7-9 with TRBJ2-1, with a weak D call TRBD2 (5 bases). The CDR3 is 15 amino acids. Per the germline V gene, CDR1 is SEHNR and CDR2 is FQNEAQ (reference sequence). Trimming removed 2 bases at V and 0 bases at J, with 8 bases between. Here the CDR3 reads CASSLWESSYNEQFF. CDR3 sequence (DNA): TGTGCCAGCAGCTTATGGGAGAGCTCCTACAATGAGCAGTTCTTC.

This sequence joins TRBV5-1 and TRBJ2-5; possible D gene TRBD1, 6 bases. Per germline, CDR1 SGHRS and CDR2 YFSETQ. The V end lost 1 base, the J end lost 5 bases, and 12 bases lay between the germline ends. CDR3 size: 14 residues. The CDR3 here is CASSLSQGGETQYF. CDR3 in DNA: TGCGCCAGCAGCTTGTCACAGGGCGGGGAGACCCAGTACTTC. Variable domain in full (rest from reference TRBV5-1 and TRBJ2-5): KAGVTQTPRYLIKTRGQQVTLSCSPISGHRSVSWYQQTPGQGLQFLFEYFSETQRNKGNFPGRFSGRQFSNSRSEMNVSTLELGDSALYLCASSLSQGGETQYFGPGTRLLVL.

The rearrangement links TRBV3-1 (or the pseudogene TRBV3-2) to TRBJ1-4; D uncertain. V gave up 4 bases and J gave up 8 bases, with 17 bases separating them. This CDR3 comprises 15 residues. Looked up from germline, CDR1 is LGHDT and CDR2 is YNNKEL (reference sequence). The CDR3 here is CASSPQSLPREKLFF. CDR3 nucleotides: TGTGCCAGCAGCCCGCAGTCCCTACCGAGGGAAAAACTGTTTTTT.

The chain joins TRBV7-6 to TRBJ2-3; 10 bases align to TRBD2. V gave up 1 base and J gave up 4 bases; unmatched junction bases: 8. The CDR3 totals 17 residues. Germline lookup yields CDR1 SGHVS and CDR2 FNYEAQ. CDR3 sequence (DNA): TGTGCCAGCAGCTTAGGAGCGGGGGGGCCGGGATCAGATACGCAGTATTTT. Its translation is CASSLGAGGPGSDTQYF.

The rearrangement uses TRBV3-1 (or the pseudogene TRBV3-2) and TRBJ2-3; TRBD2 aligns across 14 bases. The CDR3 has 16 residues. Germline lookup yields CDR1 LGHDT and CDR2 YNNKEL (reference sequence). V trimming: 4 bases; J trimming: 6 bases; junction bases outside the gene matches: 6. CDR3 in amino acids: CASSRLAGGPRDTQYF. The CDR3 DNA reads as TGTGCCAGCAGCCGACTAGCGGGGGGGCCCAGGGATACGCAGTATTTT.

V gene TRBV12-3 or TRBV12-4 combines with J gene TRBJ2-5; D remains unclear. Trimming stripped 6 bases from V and 0 bases from J, with 5 bases between. This CDR3 is built from 12 residues. CDR3 nucleotides: TGTGCCAGCAGCAGGTACCAAGAGACCCAGTACTTC. It yields the protein CASSRYQETQYF.

The rearrangement uses TRBV18 and TRBJ2-5; perhaps TRBD1 as D (6 bases). Germline V CDR1 and CDR2: KGHSH, LQKENI. The CDR3 covers 15 residues. The ends were cut back, 6 bases at V and 1 base at J, with 15 bases in the middle. The CDR3 coding sequence is TGTGCCAGCTCGGACAGACTTGTAGTCCAAGAGACCCAGTACTTC. Its protein product is CASSDRLVVQETQYF.

V usage is TRBV15 and J usage is TRBJ2-5; D is possibly TRBD1 (6 bases). CDR3 length: 15 residues. Trimming removed 1 base from V and 1 base from J, with 10 bases in between. Germline lookup yields CDR1 LNHNV and CDR2 YYDKDF (reference sequence). The CDR3 nucleotides read TGTGCCACCAGCAGAGCGGTGGGGGCCCAAGAGACCCAGTACTTC. As protein: CATSRAVGAQETQYF.

The chain has TRBV3-1 (or the pseudogene TRBV3-2) and TRBJ1-3; D might be TRBD1 (6 bases). Between the trimmed V and J ends, which lost 4 bases and 8 bases, there was a span of 9 bases. Germline V gene data show CDR1 as LGHDT and CDR2 as YNNKEL (reference sequence). The CDR3 is 12 residues long. CDR3 in DNA: TGTGCCAGCAGCCTGGGGGGGCACACCATATATTTT. This translates into CASSLGGHTIYF.

This CDR3 reads CASHRGANSPLHF. As DNA, the CDR3 is TGTGCCAGCCACAGGGGGGCTAATTCACCCCTCCACTTT. The chain links TRBV2 to TRBJ1-6, with 8 nucleotides matching TRBD1. J lost 6 bases, V lost 8 bases, and 3 bases had no gene match. CDR1 is SNHLY and CDR2 is FYNNEI in the germline V gene. The CDR3 runs 13 residues.

This chain joins TRBV6-2 or TRBV6-3 and TRBJ1-1, with D perhaps matching TRBD1 (5 bases). The CDR3 is 15 amino acids. In germline, CDR1 is MNHEY, CDR2 SVGEGT. Trimming removed 0 bases from V and 3 bases from J, with 11 bases in between. In nucleotides, the CDR3 is TGTGCCAGCAGTTACTCGAGAAGCAGGGACACTGAAGCTTTCTTT. Translated: CASSYSRSRDTEAFF.

The chain joins TRBV6-1 to TRBJ1-1, with D perhaps matching TRBD1 (5 bases). Germline values: CDR1 MNHNS, CDR2 SASEGT. The V gene lost 3 bases and the J gene lost 4 bases, with 6 bases spanning the gap. The CDR3 is made up of 12 amino acids. The CDR3 region has the DNA TGTGCCAGCAGTGACGACAGCACTGAAGCTTTCTTT. Protein: CASSDDSTEAFF.

The J gene is TRBJ2-4, the V gene TRBV5-6; 8 nucleotides line up with TRBD2. Germline V gene lookup returns CDR1 SGHDT and CDR2 YYEEEE. CDR3 size: 12 residues. The V gene end was trimmed by 0 bases and the J gene end by 15 bases; junction bases not matched to a gene: 5. CDR3 sequence reads: CASSLGSGVSYF. The CDR3 DNA reads as TGTGCCAGCAGCTTGGGTAGCGGGGTTTCGTACTTC. The variable domain in full, completed from reference TRBV5-6 and TRBJ2-4, reads DAGVTQSPTHLIKTRGQQVTLRCSPKSGHDTVSWYQQALGQGPQFIFQYYEEEERQRGNFPDRFSGHQFPNYSSELNVNALLLGDSALYLCASSLGSGVSYFGAGTRLSVL.

This chain joins TRBV30 and TRBJ1-4; no definite D call. V lost 2 bases and J 8 bases, leaving 12 bases between the germline ends. Germline assignment: CDR1 GTSNPN and CDR2 SVGIG (reference sequence). The CDR3 contains 13 residues. CDR3 sequence (DNA): TGTGCCTGGAGTCTTGTGAGCGGGGAAAAACTGTTTTTT. It is translated as CAWSLVSGEKLFF.

The chain couples TRBV15 to TRBJ2-7; maybe TRBD1 (5 bases). V lost 5 bases to trimming and J lost 2 bases, with 10 bases between them. This CDR3 contains 13 residues. The germline V gene has CDR1 LNHNV and CDR2 YYDKDF (reference sequence). For the CDR3, the DNA is TGTGCCACCAGCCCGACAGAGACCTACGAGCAGTACGTC. Translating gives CATSPTETYEQYV.

The chain links TRBV11-2 to TRBJ2-7, with D uncertain. From germline, CDR1 is SGHAT and CDR2 FQNNGV. Trimming cost V 7 bases and J 3 bases, with 16 bases left between them. CDR3 length: 14 amino acids. The CDR3 here is CASKVGLVDYEQYV. The DNA of the CDR3 is TGTGCCAGCAAAGTAGGCTTAGTGGACTACGAGCAGTACGTC.

Comment on this clone: One end of the junction fails to match germline, which may point to a read error. The chain has TRBV18 and TRBJ1-4, with unresolved D. This CDR3 comprises 12 residues. The germline V gene encodes CDR1 KGHSH and CDR2 LQKENI. Written as DNA, the CDR3 is TGTGCCAGCTCACCAACGAATGAAAAACTGTTTTTT. As protein: CASSPTNEKLFF.

The J gene is TRBJ2-7, the V gene TRBV6-1; TRBD1 aligns across 8 bases. The V gene's germline CDR1 is MNHNS and CDR2 SASEGT. V lost 3 bases and J lost 3; bases outside the gene matches: 7. This CDR3 comprises 15 residues. The CDR3 nucleotides read TGTGCCAGCAGTGATGGGACAGGCCCTGTCTACGAGCAGTACGTC. Translated: CASSDGTGPVYEQYV.

V usage is TRBV11-1 and J usage is TRBJ2-1; D remains unclear. Trimming cost V 3 bases and J 6 bases, with 6 bases left between them. There are 12 residues in the CDR3. CDR1 and CDR2 from the germline V gene are SGHAT and FQDESV (reference sequence). The CDR3 nucleotides are TGTGCCAGCAGCTTCGCCCGCAATGAGCAGTTCTTC. Its protein is CASSFARNEQFF.

This chain uses TRBV7-3 with TRBJ2-2; TRBD1 agrees at 7 bases. The CDR3 spans 17 residues. The germline CDR1 and CDR2 sequences are SGHTA and FQGTGA. Trimming at V came to 9 bases and at J to 1 base, leaving 14 bases not matched to a gene. CDR3 DNA sequence: TGTGCCAGATCGGGACAGTGGATCTTTGAGAACACCGGGGAGCTGTTTTTT. Translation gives CARSGQWIFENTGELFF.

The rearrangement uses TRBV18 and TRBJ2-2; TRBD2 agrees at 8 bases. CDR3 length: 16 residues. The germline gives CDR1 KGHSH, CDR2 LQKENI. V lost 0 bases, J lost 2 bases, and 2 bases stayed unmatched. Here the CDR3 reads CASSPPLAGNTGELFF. CDR3 nucleotide sequence: TGTGCCAGCTCACCACCGCTAGCGGGTAACACCGGGGAGCTGTTTTTT.